This TCR beta chain was sequenced during a study of post-analysis software for immune sequencing data. Study findings and constraints: Batch-mates among the samples co-clustered strongly by F measure. Among multiple sclerosis patients, normalized Chao1 diversity was significantly below that of controls.

This clonotype was detected a few times. Antigen: not known. Each TCR beta cDNA library carried unique molecular identifiers. TCRdb re-called the PCR reads with MiXCR, one entry per CDR3 protein. The repertoire has around 200,000 distinct CDR3 sequences, 29% of them found once; the top ten carry around 3.7%. The specimen was blood. This receptor was obtained from a girl aged 2-17 years with multiple sclerosis.

The CDR3 DNA reads TGTGCCAGCAGTTTAAGGCACACTGAAGCTTTCTTT. It codes for CASSLRHTEAFF. The chain recombines TRBV12-3 or TRBV12-4 with TRBJ1-1; D not certain. With 2 bases removed from V and 3 bases from J, the gap between germline ends came to 4 bases. This CDR3 contains 12 residues.